This TCR beta chain was recorded in a study of shared T cell receptors in the human thymus. There are 16 residues in the CDR3. V trimming: 7 bases; J trimming: 1 base; junction bases outside the gene matches: 13. Germline CDR1 and CDR2: MDHEN and SYDVKM. The table came from immunoSEQ multiplex PCR; TCRdb's copy has only in-frame clones and leaves some out. The sample lists about 710,000 clones; about 89% were seen once. This sample also belongs to another study, concerning human thymus T cells.

The sample consisted of thymocytes. The receptor's source is a boy in the first two years of life with a congenital heart defect. The chain recombines TRBV28 with TRBJ2-7, with 7 bases matching TRBD2. CDR3 sequence: CASTTSSGMESYEQYF. CDR3 coding DNA: TGTGCCAGCACGACTTCAAGCGGGATGGAATCCTACGAGCAGTACTTC.